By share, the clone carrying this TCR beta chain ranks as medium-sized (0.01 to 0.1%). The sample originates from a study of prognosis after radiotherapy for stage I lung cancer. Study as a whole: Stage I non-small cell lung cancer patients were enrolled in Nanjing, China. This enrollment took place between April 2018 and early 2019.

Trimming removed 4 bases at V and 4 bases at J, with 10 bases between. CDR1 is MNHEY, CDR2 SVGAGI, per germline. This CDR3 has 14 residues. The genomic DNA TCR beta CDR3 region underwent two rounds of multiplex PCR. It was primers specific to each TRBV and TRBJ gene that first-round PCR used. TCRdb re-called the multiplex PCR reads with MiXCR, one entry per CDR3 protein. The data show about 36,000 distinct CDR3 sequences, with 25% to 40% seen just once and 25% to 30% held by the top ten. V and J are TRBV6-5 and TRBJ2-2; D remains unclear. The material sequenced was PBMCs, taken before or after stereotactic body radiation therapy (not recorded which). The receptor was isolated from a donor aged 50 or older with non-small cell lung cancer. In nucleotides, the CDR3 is TGTGCCAGCAGTTTAGACCGAACCACCGGGGAGCTGTTTTTT. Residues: CASSLDRTTGELFF.